This TCR beta chain came from a study of blood T cell repertoires in COVID-19. Study-wide background: Acute and convalescent COVID-19 samples came from the United States, Italy and Spain. The cDNA or gDNA used as material had been derived from T cells, B-cell-depleted T cells, or PBMCs.

Per the original data handling: Researchers report that nucleated cell counts were estimated from reference gene primer amplification. Produced via immunoSEQ multiplex PCR; TCRdb's table is partial and in-frame only. That table is the source of V, J and clone size, and D and trimming were worked out from the DNA. The sample consists of under 140,000 clones, nearly 80% of them appearing once. V was pared by 5 bases and J by 13 bases, with 21 bases between. Looked up from germline, CDR1 is SGHVS and CDR2 is FQNEAQ. The CDR3 extends over 14 amino acids. The sequencing input was peripheral blood. The genes are TRBV7-8 and TRBJ2-1; D gene unclear. The sequence came from a woman over 75 with active or convalescent COVID-19. The CDR3 protein is CASSPQKVSAEQFF. The CDR3 DNA reads TGTGCCAGCAGCCCCCAAAAGGTCTCCGCGGAACAGTTCTTC.